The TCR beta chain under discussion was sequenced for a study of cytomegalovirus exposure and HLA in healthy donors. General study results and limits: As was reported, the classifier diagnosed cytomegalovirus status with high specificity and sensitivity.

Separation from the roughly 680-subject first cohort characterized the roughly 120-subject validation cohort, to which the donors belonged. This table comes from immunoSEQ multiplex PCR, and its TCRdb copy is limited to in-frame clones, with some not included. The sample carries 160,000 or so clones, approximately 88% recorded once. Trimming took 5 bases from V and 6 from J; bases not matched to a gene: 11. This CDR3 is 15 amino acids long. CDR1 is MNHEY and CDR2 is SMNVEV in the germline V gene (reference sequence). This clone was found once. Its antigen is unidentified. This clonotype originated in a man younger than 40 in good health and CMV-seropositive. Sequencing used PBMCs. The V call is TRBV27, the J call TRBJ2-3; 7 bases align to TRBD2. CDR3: CASSQPEGRGDTQYF. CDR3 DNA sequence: TGTGCCAGCAGTCAACCGGAGGGGCGGGGGGATACGCAGTATTTT.